This TCR beta chain was retrieved from a study of blood T cell repertoires in COVID-19. This CDR3 region has 15 residues. V gave up 1 base and J gave up 4 bases, with 12 bases separating them. Germline V gene data show CDR1 as LGHDT and CDR2 as YNNKEL (reference sequence). TCRdb's copy holds only in-frame clones and misses some; the assay was immunoSEQ multiplex PCR. The data hold about 90,000 clones, with approximately 90% observed a single time. The receptor's source is a man in his fifties or sixties with acute or convalescent COVID-19. Sequences were obtained from peripheral blood. The chain couples TRBV3-1 (or the pseudogene TRBV3-2) to TRBJ2-3, with TRBD1 as a possible D gene (6 bases). DNA for the CDR3: TGTGCCAGCAGCCAAGTCGCAGGGGAAGCAGATACGCAGTATTTT. Encoded protein: CASSQVAGEADTQYF.